The 5 T cell receptor beta chains below all came from one sample that was sequenced in a study of human T cells and chemical hapten exposure. Time point reported: pre-sensitization, week 0. Treatment noted: therapeutic diphenylcyclopropenone sensitization with weekly scalp DPC. TCRdb fed the RACE reads into MiXCR, producing one record per CDR3 protein. The sample gives some 110,000 distinct CDR3 sequences, around 12% of which show up once; 1.6% is in the top ten. Specimen: whole blood, collected in connection with sensitization to the hapten diphenylcyclopropenone (DPC). Source of these receptors: a woman aged 45-65 years with alopecia areata. Some clones in this sample may be carry-over from other donors' samples.

The chain is built from TRBV3-1 and TRBJ2-5, with D unclear. CDR1 LGHDT and CDR2 YNNKEL come from the germline V gene (reference sequence). Trimming shortened V by 1 base and J by 0 bases, and 12 bases separated the two germline ends. The CDR3 is made up of 16 amino acids. CDR3 bases: TGTGCCAGCAGCCAAGTCCCTCGTTTGAACCAAGAGACCCAGTACTTC. Translating gives CASSQVPRLNQETQYF.

This clonotype was counted between two and nine times. V and J are TRBV5-1 and TRBJ2-5, with a possible D match to TRBD2 (7 bases). CDR1 and CDR2 (germline): SGHRS, YFSETQ. The ends were cut back, 5 bases at V and 1 base at J, with 18 bases in the middle. This CDR3 comprises 16 residues. The CDR3 sequence: CASSFLAGAAQETQYF. In nucleotides, the CDR3 is TGCGCCAGCAGTTTTCTCGCGGGGGCGGCCCAAGAGACCCAGTACTTC. Using reference TRBV5-1 and TRBJ2-5 for the parts outside the CDR3, the full variable domain is KAGVTQTPRYLIKTRGQQVTLSCSPISGHRSVSWYQQTPGQGLQFLFEYFSETQRNKGNFPGRFSGRQFSNSRSEMNVSTLELGDSALYLCASSFLAGAAQETQYFGPGTRLLVL.

V usage is TRBV3-1 and J usage is TRBJ2-7; 7 bases are shared with TRBD1. The V segment lost 11 bases and the J segment 2 bases; nucleotides outside the gene matches: 12. Germline V CDR1 and CDR2: LGHDT, YNNKEL (reference sequence). The CDR3 runs 14 residues. For the CDR3, the DNA is TGTGCCTGGCTCTTTAGGACAGGTACCTACGAGCAGTACTTC. Translating it yields CAWLFRTGTYEQYF.

This rearrangement joins TRBV2 to TRBJ2-1; D tentatively fits TRBD1 or TRBD2 (5 bases each). Trimming left V 5 bases short and J 6 bases short, with 17 bases between. Looked up from germline, CDR1 is SNHLY and CDR2 is FYNNEI. This CDR3 is built from 15 residues. In DNA form, the CDR3 reads TGTGCCAGCAGTTCCACCACCGGGACCCTCAATGAGCAGTTCTTC. It translates to CASSSTTGTLNEQFF.

This clonotype has ten or more counts. One junction end does not reproduce the germline sequence, and a read error may be involved. The V gene is TRBV28, the J gene TRBJ1-2; the D is unclear. Germline V lookup: CDR1 MDHEN, CDR2 SYDVKM. The CDR3 is made up of 13 amino acids. Here the CDR3 DNA reads TGTGCCAGCAGTTTAAACGGTAACTACGGCTACACCTTC. Amino acid sequence: CASSLNGNYGYTF.